The 14 T cell receptor beta chains below all came from one sample that was sequenced in a study of T cell changes during pregnancy in multiple sclerosis. Sequencing used immunoSEQ multiplex PCR; TCRdb keeps in-frame clones, though not all of them. The top ten clones hold 2.5% to 3.5% of a sample with tens of thousands of clones, 80% to 95% of them seen once. The sample in question was peripheral blood, obtained in the third trimester of pregnancy. These receptor sequences come from a female donor in good health, enrolled as a control in a pregnancy study.

The V and J genes are TRBV28 and TRBJ1-6; TRBD1 aligns across 11 bases. Germline V gene lookup returns CDR1 MDHEN and CDR2 SYDVKM. The V and J ends lost 3 bases and 10 bases, in that order; junction bases with no gene match: 2. This CDR3 region has 14 residues. The CDR3 loop is CASSFGTGGSPLHF. CDR3 coding DNA: TGTGCCAGCAGTTTCGGGACAGGGGGGTCACCCCTCCACTTT.

This clone showed up just once. This chain connects TRBV19 to TRBJ1-5; 9 nucleotides match TRBD1. The CDR3 extends over 13 amino acids. The germline gives CDR1 LNHDA, CDR2 SQIVND (reference sequence). The J segment lost 7 bases and the V segment lost 7 bases, leaving 5 bases of the junction unmatched. CDR3 residues: CASTTDRGQPQHF. In DNA form, the CDR3 reads TGTGCCAGTACCACCGACAGGGGGCAGCCCCAGCATTTT. Using reference TRBV19 and TRBJ1-5 for the parts outside the CDR3, the full variable domain is DGGITQSPKYLFRKEGQNVTLSCEQNLNHDAMYWYRQDPGQGLRLIYYSQIVNDFQKGDIAEGYSVSREKKESFPLTVTSAQKNPTAFYLCASTTDRGQPQHFGDGTRLSIL.

The chain has TRBV7-9 and TRBJ1-3, with D unclear. CDR3 length equals 11 residues. Germline assignment: CDR1 SEHNR and CDR2 FQNEAQ (reference sequence). V lost 6 bases, J lost 8 bases, and 8 bases lay in between. The DNA of the CDR3 is TGTGCCAGCAGACGTCGGGACACCATATATTTT. Encoded protein: CASRRRDTIYF.

V gene TRBV27 combines with J gene TRBJ2-5; D may be TRBD2 (7 bases). The V end was cut by 4 bases, the J end by 4 bases, with 16 bases between. The CDR3 contains 15 residues. The germline CDR1 and CDR2 sequences are MNHEY and SMNVEV (reference sequence). The CDR3 loop is CASSSITGGPETQYF. CDR3 bases: TGTGCCAGCAGTTCAATTACGGGGGGCCCAGAGACCCAGTACTTC.

The V and J genes are TRBV11-2 and TRBJ1-1; D remains unclear. V lost 4 bases, J lost 1 base, and 10 bases lay in between. The CDR3 consists of 14 residues. Germline CDR1 reads SGHAT; CDR2 reads FQNNGV. This CDR3 reads CASSSTPGNTEAFF. The CDR3 DNA reads as TGTGCCAGCAGCTCCACCCCCGGGAACACTGAAGCTTTCTTT.

This clone occurred once. The chain links TRBV6-1 to TRBJ2-2, with D maybe TRBD1 (6 bases). Germline CDR1 reads MNHNS; CDR2 reads SASEGT. Trimming stripped 3 bases from V and 7 bases from J, with 15 bases between. CDR3 length: 15 residues. CDR3 in amino acids: CASSEVVKGVGELFF. As DNA, the CDR3 is TGTGCCAGCAGTGAGGTCGTTAAGGGGGTCGGGGAGCTGTTTTTT.

The J gene is TRBJ2-5, the V gene TRBV7-9; D gene unclear. CDR3 length equals 12 residues. Germline values: CDR1 SEHNR, CDR2 FQNEAQ (reference sequence). The ends were cut back, 7 bases at V and 1 base at J, with 7 bases in the middle. The CDR3 DNA follows: TGTGCCAGCACCAACATCCAAGAGACCCAGTACTTC. This gives the protein CASTNIQETQYF.

The chain combines TRBV5-5 with TRBJ2-1; 11 bases are shared with TRBD2. The CDR3 length is 16 residues. Germline CDR1 and CDR2: SGHKS and YYEKEE (reference sequence). The V segment lost 0 bases and the J segment 10 bases; nucleotides outside the gene matches: 9. The CDR3 reads CASSLAGLAGGGEQFF. For the CDR3, the DNA is TGTGCCAGCAGCTTGGCCGGGCTAGCGGGGGGTGGGGAGCAGTTCTTC.

This sequence joins TRBV7-2 and TRBJ2-1, with D possibly matching TRBD2 (5 bases). The CDR3 covers 15 residues. Germline V gene sequence: CDR1 SGHTA, CDR2 FQGNSA. The V end was cut by 4 bases, the J end by 4 bases, with 14 bases between. The CDR3 DNA is TGTGCCAGCAGCTCCCCTATATTAGCGTACAATGAGCAGTTCTTC. Protein sequence: CASSSPILAYNEQFF.

The chain has TRBV27 and TRBJ2-3, with 8 nucleotides matching TRBD2. This CDR3 comprises 14 residues. CDR1 and CDR2 (germline): MNHEY, SMNVEV (reference sequence). V was clipped by 4 bases and J by 1 base; unmatched bases: 1. CDR3 protein: CASSSSGRTDTQYF. CDR3 DNA: TGTGCCAGCAGTTCTAGCGGGCGCACAGATACGCAGTATTTT.

The rearrangement joins TRBV7-3 to TRBJ2-1; weak D call: TRBD1 (6 bases). Germline lookup yields CDR1 SGHTA and CDR2 FQGTGA. V was shortened by 4 bases and J by 8 bases, with 9 bases between the two germline ends. The CDR3 loop spans 12 amino acids. The DNA of the CDR3 is TGTGCCAGCAGCTACAACAGGGATGAGCAGTTCTTC. Translating gives CASSYNRDEQFF.

The rearrangement uses TRBV15 and TRBJ1-2; the D is unclear. The length of the CDR3 is 15 residues. V lost 0 bases and J lost 5, with 13 bases in between. CDR1 LNHNV and CDR2 YYDKDF come from the germline V gene (reference sequence). CDR3 in DNA: TGTGCCACCAGCAGAGACCCGATTAACAGTTATGGCTACACCTTC. Amino acids: CATSRDPINSYGYTF.

The CDR3 DNA sequence: TGTGCCAGCTCACCACCGACAGGGGGCACAGATACGCAGTATTTT. This sequence encodes CASSPPTGGTDTQYF. The rearrangement joins TRBV18 to TRBJ2-3, with 8 bases that match TRBD1. V trimming: 0 bases; J trimming: 1 base; junction bases outside the gene matches: 0. The CDR3 contains 15 residues. Germline values: CDR1 KGHSH, CDR2 LQKENI. Together with reference TRBV18 and TRBJ2-3, the CDR3 gives the full variable domain: NAGVMQNPRHLVRRRGQEARLRCSPMKGHSHVYWYRQLPEEGLKFMVYLQKENIIDESGMPKERFSAEFPKEGPSILRIQQVVRGDSAAYFCASSPPTGGTDTQYFGPGTRLTVL.

This chain uses TRBV5-5 with TRBJ1-1; possible D gene TRBD1, 6 bases. The CDR3 extends over 16 amino acids. Trimming took off 4 bases at V and 0 bases at J, with 16 bases between the two ends. Germline CDR1 reads SGHKS; CDR2 reads YYEKEE (reference sequence). The CDR3 nucleotides read TGTGCCAGCAGCCTACAACAGGGAACCATGAACACTGAAGCTTTCTTT. As protein: CASSLQQGTMNTEAFF.